One sample yielded the 17 T cell receptor beta chains listed below, sequenced in a study of CDR3 diversity in severe acne. TCRdb called the PCR reads again in MiXCR, with one record for every CDR3 protein. The sample lists about 84,000 distinct CDR3 sequences, around 49% occurring once. What was sequenced was blood. These receptors were taken from a male donor in good health, without acne.

The rearrangement joins TRBV14 to TRBJ2-7, with unresolved D. The CDR3 spans 13 residues. The V and J ends lost 1 base and 7 bases respectively, with 11 bases between them. CDR1 is SGHDN, CDR2 FVKESK, per germline. CDR3 protein: CASSQAYIGEQYF. CDR3 nucleotides: TGTGCCAGCAGCCAAGCCTACATAGGGGAGCAGTACTTC.

J is TRBJ1-5 and V is TRBV7-8; D is ambiguous. This CDR3 is 12 amino acids long. V dropped 11 bases and J dropped 0 bases, with 8 bases sitting between them. The germline gives CDR1 SGHVS, CDR2 FQNEAQ. The CDR3 DNA reads as TGTGCCTGGCTCCTTAGCAATCAGCCCCAGCATTTT. Translating gives CAWLLSNQPQHF.

This clonotype came up once. Because the CDR3's place on the DNA is in doubt, the DNA is left out and the CDR3 is given as listed by TCRdb. The V call is TRBV24-1, the J call TRBJ1-5. CDR1 is KGHDR and CDR2 is SFDVKD in the germline V gene. The CDR3 has 23 amino acids, counting both end residues. This CDR3 is CATSFYICSASPRGEWYNQPQHF.

The chain has TRBV5-4 and TRBJ2-7, with D perhaps matching TRBD1 or TRBD2 (6 bases each). CDR3 length equals 15 residues. The V and J ends lost 4 bases and 3 bases respectively, with 17 bases between them. The germline CDR1 and CDR2 sequences are SGHNT and YYREEE (reference sequence). The CDR3 nucleotides are TGTGCCAGCAGCATCGGGACCGGGGGCCGCTACGAGCAGTACTTC. It specifies CASSIGTGGRYEQYF.

V is TRBV19 and J is TRBJ1-2; 9 nucleotides align to TRBD1. This CDR3 region has 15 residues. V lost 4 bases and J lost 2; bases outside the gene matches: 5. Germline V gene data show CDR1 as LNHDA and CDR2 as SQIVND (reference sequence). CDR3 sequence reads: CASSTSGTGNYGYTF. The CDR3 DNA is TGTGCCAGTAGTACCTCCGGGACAGGGAACTATGGCTACACCTTC.

The V and J genes are TRBV24-1 and TRBJ2-7, with 8 bases fitting TRBD1. The J call may be mistaken, given a closer DNA end match to TRBJ2-1. Germline loops: CDR1 KGHDR, CDR2 SFDVKD. The CDR3 runs 15 residues. CDR3 protein: CATSDAGTGSNEQFF. The CDR3 nucleotides read TGTGCCACCAGTGATGCCGGGACAGGCTCAAATGAGCAGTTCTTC.

In this sample, this clonotype turned up many times. The CDR3: CASSLVVRGYTGELFF. CDR3 DNA: TGTGCCAGCAGCTTAGTAGTCAGGGGGTACACCGGGGAGCTGTTTTTT. This chain uses TRBV11-2 with TRBJ2-2; 7 bases fit TRBD1. The CDR3 spans 16 residues. CDR1 is SGHAT and CDR2 is FQNNGV in the germline V gene. With V trimmed by 1 base and J by 3 bases, 5 bases remained unmatched.

In this sample, this clonotype turned up many times. The chain recombines TRBV2 with TRBJ1-2; D not certain. Trimming cost V 7 bases and J 0 bases, with 9 bases left between them. Per germline, CDR1 SNHLY and CDR2 FYNNEI. The CDR3 is 13 residues long. The CDR3 coding sequence is TGTGCCAGCAAAAGGGAATCTAACTATGGCTACACCTTC. The encoded protein is CASKRESNYGYTF.

This clonotype was found a few times. J is TRBJ1-1 and V is TRBV24-1, with D perhaps TRBD1 (6 bases). CDR1 and CDR2 (germline): KGHDR, SFDVKD. The CDR3 consists of 15 residues. Trimming took off 5 bases at V and 1 base at J, with 13 bases between the two ends. For the CDR3, the DNA is TGTGCCACCAGTGTGTCAGGGGAGGGGAACACTGAAGCTTTCTTT. Translated: CATSVSGEGNTEAFF.

A note on this clonotype: No DNA is shown, since the ends of the CDR3 on it are uncertain; the CDR3 is the one TCRdb lists. The chain's CDR3 is CASSFYICSSPGTGDEKLFF. The chain links TRBV5-1 to TRBJ1-4; the table's D gene call, TRBD1, was not cross checked with the DNA. Germline V CDR1 and CDR2: SGHRS, YFSETQ. The CDR3 is 20 amino acids long, termini counted.

This clonotype has only one observation. V gene TRBV5-1 combines with J gene TRBJ2-5; 8 bases are shared with TRBD1. Germline CDR1 reads SGHRS; CDR2 reads YFSETQ. J lost 2 bases, V lost 6 bases, and 12 bases had no gene match. This CDR3 is 16 amino acids long. CDR3 sequence reads: CASKLRTGTGQETQYF. CDR3 in DNA: TGCGCCAGCAAATTGCGCACCGGGACAGGACAAGAGACCCAGTACTTC.

This clonotype was counted many times. CDR3 bases: TGTGCCAGCAGTTACTCGACCCGACCCCAAGGAACCTACGAGCAGTACTTC. Encoded protein: CASSYSTRPQGTYEQYF. The chain combines TRBV6-5 with TRBJ2-7; D is unresolved. Trimming stripped 0 bases from V and 2 bases from J, with 17 bases between. The CDR3 is made up of 17 amino acids. Germline values: CDR1 MNHEY, CDR2 SVGAGI.

This clonotype has a handful of counts. The chain recombines TRBV3-1 with TRBJ1-1; D is uncertain. Trimming pared 4 bases from V and 2 bases from J, leaving 8 bases between. The CDR3 is made up of 13 amino acids. Per germline, CDR1 LGHDT and CDR2 YNNKEL (reference sequence). The chain's CDR3 is CASSPGDNTEAFF. The CDR3 DNA reads as TGTGCCAGCAGCCCGGGAGATAACACTGAAGCTTTCTTT.

CDR3 coding DNA: TGCAGTGCTAGAGCCGGGACTAGCGAGTACGAGCAGTACTTC. Protein product: CSARAGTSEYEQYF. The V gene is TRBV20-1, the J gene TRBJ2-7; 10 bases are shared with TRBD2. J gave up 4 bases and V 1 base, and 4 bases lay outside the gene matches. Germline V CDR1 and CDR2: DFQATT, SNEGSKA (reference sequence). The CDR3 has 14 amino acids.

This clonotype was counted between two and nine times. The chain employs TRBV2 and TRBJ2-2; D may be TRBD2 (5 bases). Germline V CDR1 and CDR2: SNHLY, FYNNEI. Between the trimmed V and J ends, which lost 8 bases and 0 bases, there was a span of 13 bases. CDR3 length: 15 residues. This CDR3 reads CASSGVATNTGELFF. The CDR3 DNA sequence: TGTGCCAGCTCCGGGGTAGCGACGAACACCGGGGAGCTGTTTTTT.

This clonotype was seen many times. The chain joins TRBV19 to TRBJ2-3; possibly TRBD2 for D (6 bases). The length of the CDR3 is 17 residues. V gave up 0 bases and J gave up 4 bases, with 17 bases separating them. The germline V gene has CDR1 LNHDA and CDR2 SQIVND (reference sequence). This CDR3 reads CASSIDNGGMGADTQYF. The CDR3 DNA sequence: TGTGCCAGTAGTATAGATAATGGGGGGATGGGCGCAGATACGCAGTATTTT.

This chain uses TRBV27 with TRBJ1-2; 8 positions match TRBD1. From germline, CDR1 is MNHEY and CDR2 SMNVEV (reference sequence). V trimming: 8 bases; J trimming: 8 bases; junction bases outside the gene matches: 16. The CDR3 is made up of 15 amino acids. The CDR3 DNA is TGTGCCAGCTCCCACGCGGGACAGGTAACACGAGGCTACACCTTC. This sequence encodes CASSHAGQVTRGYTF.